This T cell receptor beta chain appears in the sequencing data of a study of cytomegalovirus exposure and HLA in healthy donors. Study conclusions and caveats: With further analysis later on, most CMV-associated TCR beta chains appeared HLA-restricted. The presence/absence work took it that sequencing depth was about the same across donors.

In its sample, this clone was seen once. The target antigen is unknown. A multiplex PCR was run with 60 Vbeta primers and 13 Jbeta primers. TCRdb's copy holds only in-frame clones and misses some; the assay was immunoSEQ multiplex PCR. The sample lists some 250,000 clones; around 80% were seen once. The TCR originated in a woman in her thirties or forties in good health and CMV-seropositive. The sample was PBMCs.

The CDR3 region is CASSISGTDHGYTF. CDR3 bases: TGTGCCAGTAGTATCTCCGGGACAGACCATGGCTACACCTTC. The gene calls are TRBV19 and TRBJ1-2; 7 bases are a match to TRBD1. The CDR3 sequence is 14 residues long. Looked up from germline, CDR1 is LNHDA and CDR2 is SQIVND (reference sequence). The V and J ends lost 3 bases and 6 bases, in that order; junction bases with no gene match: 7.